This TCR beta chain was captured by sequencing in a study of T-cell reconstitution after alpha-beta-depleted transplantation in children. V lost 4 bases, J lost 0 bases, and 11 bases lay in between. The CDR3 runs 14 residues. CDR1 SGHRS and CDR2 YFSETQ come from the germline V gene. The TCRbeta library incorporated unique molecular identifiers. TCRdb used MiXCR to reprocess the PCR reads, holding one entry per CDR3 protein. This sample has approximately 590,000 distinct CDR3 sequences; over 9.5% occur once, and the top ten carry about 4%. The chain combines TRBV5-1 with TRBJ2-7; D gene uncertain. The origin of this receptor is a human donor who donated a stem cell graft to a child with acute myeloid leukemia. The specimen comprised PBMCs from the stem cell graft donor, sampled from the stem cell graft. CDR3 in DNA: TGCGCCAGCAGCCGGTTGTCGAGCTCCTACGAGCAGTACTTC. This sequence encodes CASSRLSSSYEQYF.